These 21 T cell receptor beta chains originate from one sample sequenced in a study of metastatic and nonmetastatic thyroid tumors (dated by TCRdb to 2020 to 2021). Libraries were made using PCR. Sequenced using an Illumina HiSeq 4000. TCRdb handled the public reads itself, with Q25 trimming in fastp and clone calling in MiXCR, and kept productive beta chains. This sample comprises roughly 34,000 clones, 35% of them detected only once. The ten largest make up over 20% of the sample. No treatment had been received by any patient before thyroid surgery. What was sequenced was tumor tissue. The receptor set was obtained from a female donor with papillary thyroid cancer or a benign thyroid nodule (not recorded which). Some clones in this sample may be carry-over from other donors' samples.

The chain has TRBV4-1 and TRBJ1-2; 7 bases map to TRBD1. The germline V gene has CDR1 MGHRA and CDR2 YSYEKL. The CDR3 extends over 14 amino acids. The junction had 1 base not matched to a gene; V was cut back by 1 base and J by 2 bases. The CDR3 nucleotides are TGCGCCAGCAGCCAAGTGGACAGGAACTATGGCTACACCTTC. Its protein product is CASSQVDRNYGYTF.

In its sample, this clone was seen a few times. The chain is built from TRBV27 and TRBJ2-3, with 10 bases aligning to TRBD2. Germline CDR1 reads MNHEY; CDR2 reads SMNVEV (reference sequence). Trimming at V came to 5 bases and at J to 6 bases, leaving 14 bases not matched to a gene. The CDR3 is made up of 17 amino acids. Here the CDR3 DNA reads TGTGCCAGCAGTGCCCGCCTGGAGCGGGGGGGAGGGGATACGCAGTATTTT. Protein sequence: CASSARLERGGGDTQYF.

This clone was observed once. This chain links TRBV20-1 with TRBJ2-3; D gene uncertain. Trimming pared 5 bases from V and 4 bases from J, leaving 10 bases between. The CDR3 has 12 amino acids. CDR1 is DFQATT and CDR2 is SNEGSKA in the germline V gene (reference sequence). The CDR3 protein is CSAYIPADTQYF. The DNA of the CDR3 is TGCAGTGCTTACATCCCGGCAGATACGCAGTATTTT.

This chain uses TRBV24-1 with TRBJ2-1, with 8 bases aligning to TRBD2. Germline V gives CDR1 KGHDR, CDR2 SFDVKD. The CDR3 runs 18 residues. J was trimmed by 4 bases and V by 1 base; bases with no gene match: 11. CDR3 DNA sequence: TGTGCCACCAGTGATTTAGACGGGAGGGCCGCTGGGTACAATGAGCAGTTCTTC. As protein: CATSDLDGRAAGYNEQFF.

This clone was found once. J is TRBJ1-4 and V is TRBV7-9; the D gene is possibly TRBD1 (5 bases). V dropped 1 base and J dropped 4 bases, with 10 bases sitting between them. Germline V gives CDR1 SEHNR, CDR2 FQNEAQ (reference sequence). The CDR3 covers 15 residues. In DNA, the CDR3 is TGTGCCAGCAGCTTAGAGGGGAGGAATAATGAAAAACTGTTTTTT. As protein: CASSLEGRNNEKLFF.

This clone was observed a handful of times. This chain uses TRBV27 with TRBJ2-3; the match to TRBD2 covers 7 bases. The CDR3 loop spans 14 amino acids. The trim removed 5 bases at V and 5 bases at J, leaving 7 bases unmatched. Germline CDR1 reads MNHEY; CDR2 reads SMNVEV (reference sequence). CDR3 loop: CASSRRESVDTQYF. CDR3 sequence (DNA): TGTGCCAGCAGTCGGCGGGAGTCAGTAGATACGCAGTATTTT.

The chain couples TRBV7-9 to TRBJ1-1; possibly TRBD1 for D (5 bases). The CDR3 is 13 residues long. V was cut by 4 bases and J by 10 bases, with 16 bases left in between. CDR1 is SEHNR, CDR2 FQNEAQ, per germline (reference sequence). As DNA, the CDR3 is TGTGCCAGCAGCTATGGGGGGGAGGGTGGAGCTTTCTTT. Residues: CASSYGGEGGAFF.

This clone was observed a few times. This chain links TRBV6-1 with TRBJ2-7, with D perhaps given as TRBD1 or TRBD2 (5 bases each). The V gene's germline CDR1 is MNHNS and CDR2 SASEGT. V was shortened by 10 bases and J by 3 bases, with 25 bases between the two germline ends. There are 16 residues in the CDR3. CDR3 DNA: TGTGCCACCCGTTTTTCTGCGTGGGGGTCGGACTACGAGCAGTACTTC. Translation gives CATRFSAWGSDYEQYF.

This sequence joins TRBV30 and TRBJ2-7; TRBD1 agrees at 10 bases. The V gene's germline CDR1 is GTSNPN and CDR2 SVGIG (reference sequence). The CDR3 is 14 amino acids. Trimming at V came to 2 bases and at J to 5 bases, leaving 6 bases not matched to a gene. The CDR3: CAWSRTGGGDEQYF. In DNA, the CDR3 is TGTGCCTGGAGTCGGACAGGGGGAGGGGACGAGCAGTACTTC.

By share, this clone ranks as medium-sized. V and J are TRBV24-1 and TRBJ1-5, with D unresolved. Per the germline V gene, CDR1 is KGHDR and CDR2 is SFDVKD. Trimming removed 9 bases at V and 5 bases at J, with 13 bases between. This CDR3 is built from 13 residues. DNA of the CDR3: TGTGCCACCGGAGGACGAGGCGATCAGCCCCAGCATTTT. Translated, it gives CATGGRGDQPQHF.

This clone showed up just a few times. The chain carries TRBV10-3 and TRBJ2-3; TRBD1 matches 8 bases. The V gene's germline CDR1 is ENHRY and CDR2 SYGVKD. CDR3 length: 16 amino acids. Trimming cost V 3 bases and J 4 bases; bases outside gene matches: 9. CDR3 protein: CAISDHPGQVPDTQYF. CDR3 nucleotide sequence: TGTGCCATCAGTGATCACCCGGGACAGGTCCCAGATACGCAGTATTTT.

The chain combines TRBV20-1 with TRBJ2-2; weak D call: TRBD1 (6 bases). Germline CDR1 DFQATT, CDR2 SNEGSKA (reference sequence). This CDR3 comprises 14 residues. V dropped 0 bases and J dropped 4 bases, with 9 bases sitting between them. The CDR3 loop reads CSARDQQGTGELFF. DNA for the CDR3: TGCAGTGCTAGAGATCAACAGGGCACCGGGGAGCTGTTTTTT.

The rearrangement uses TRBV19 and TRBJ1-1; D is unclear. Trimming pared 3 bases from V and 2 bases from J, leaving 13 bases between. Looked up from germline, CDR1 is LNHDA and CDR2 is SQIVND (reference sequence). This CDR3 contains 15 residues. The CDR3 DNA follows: TGTGCCAGTAGTATGAGGCGAGGCGGTAACACTGAAGCTTTCTTT. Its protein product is CASSMRRGGNTEAFF.

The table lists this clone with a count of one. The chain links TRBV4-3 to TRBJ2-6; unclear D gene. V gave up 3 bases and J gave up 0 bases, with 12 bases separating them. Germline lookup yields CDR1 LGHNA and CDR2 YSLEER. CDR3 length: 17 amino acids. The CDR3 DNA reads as TGCGCCAGCAGCCAGACGGGTAGTTCCTCTGGGGCCAACGTCCTGACTTTC. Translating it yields CASSQTGSSSGANVLTF.

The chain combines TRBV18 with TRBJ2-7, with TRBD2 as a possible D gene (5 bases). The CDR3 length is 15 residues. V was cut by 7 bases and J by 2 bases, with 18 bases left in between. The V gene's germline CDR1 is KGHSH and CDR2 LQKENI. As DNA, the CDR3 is TGTGCCAGCTTAAACGGGGTGCAGCTCCCCTACGAGCAGTACTTC. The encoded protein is CASLNGVQLPYEQYF.

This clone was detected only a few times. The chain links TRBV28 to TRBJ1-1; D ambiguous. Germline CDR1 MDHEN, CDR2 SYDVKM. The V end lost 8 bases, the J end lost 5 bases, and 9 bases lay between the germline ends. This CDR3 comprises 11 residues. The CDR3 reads CASALATEAFF. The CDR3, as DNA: TGTGCCAGCGCGCTGGCGACTGAAGCTTTCTTT. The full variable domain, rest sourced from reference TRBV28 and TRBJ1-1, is DVKVTQSSRYLVKRTGEKVFLECVQDMDHENMFWYRQDPGLGLRLIYFSYDVKMKEKGDIPEGYSVSREKKERFSLILESASTNQTSMYLCASALATEAFFGQGTRLTVV.

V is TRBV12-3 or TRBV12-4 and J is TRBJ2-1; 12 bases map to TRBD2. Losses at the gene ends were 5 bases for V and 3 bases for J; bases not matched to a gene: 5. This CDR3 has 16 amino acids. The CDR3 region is CASSAGLAGFYNEQFF. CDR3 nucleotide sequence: TGTGCCAGCAGTGCGGGACTAGCGGGCTTCTACAATGAGCAGTTCTTC.

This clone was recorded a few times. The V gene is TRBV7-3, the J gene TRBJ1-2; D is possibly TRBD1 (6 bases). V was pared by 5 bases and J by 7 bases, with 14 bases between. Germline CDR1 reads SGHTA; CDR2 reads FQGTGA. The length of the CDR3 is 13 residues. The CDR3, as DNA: TGTGCCAGCAGCCTTACAGGGATGGGTGGCTACACCTTC. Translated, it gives CASSLTGMGGYTF.

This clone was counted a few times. The CDR3 DNA is TGTGCCAGCAGTTCTCGTACAGGGTCAACTAATGAAAAACTGTTTTTT. Translated, it gives CASSSRTGSTNEKLFF. The chain uses TRBV6-6 and TRBJ1-4; maybe TRBD1 (6 bases). This CDR3 is built from 16 residues. V lost 4 bases, J lost 0 bases, and 12 bases lay in between. Germline CDR1 MNHNY, CDR2 SVGAGI (reference sequence).

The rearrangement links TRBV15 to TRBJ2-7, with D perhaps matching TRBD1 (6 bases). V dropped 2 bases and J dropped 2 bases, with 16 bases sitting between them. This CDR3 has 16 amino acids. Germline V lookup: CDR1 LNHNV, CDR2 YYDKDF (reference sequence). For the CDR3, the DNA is TGTGCCACCAGCAGAACTACGACCGGGACAACCTACGAGCAGTACTTC. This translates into CATSRTTTGTTYEQYF.

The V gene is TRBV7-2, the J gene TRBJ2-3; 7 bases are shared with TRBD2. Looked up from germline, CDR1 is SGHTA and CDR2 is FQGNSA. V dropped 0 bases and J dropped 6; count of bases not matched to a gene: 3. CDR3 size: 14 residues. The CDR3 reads CASSLARGSDTQYF. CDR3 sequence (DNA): TGTGCCAGCAGCTTAGCGCGGGGGTCGGATACGCAGTATTTT.